A single count supports the clone carrying this TCR beta chain. The entry originates in a study of blood T cell repertoires in COVID-19. Across the whole study: Samples came from the United States, Italy and Spain, spanning acute and convalescent COVID-19. The analysed material was cDNA or gDNA that came from T cells, B-cell-depleted T cells, or PBMCs.

This CDR3 has 15 residues. The ends lost 6 bases at V and 13 bases at J; junction bases unmatched: 14. CDR1 is LNHDA and CDR2 is SQIVND in the germline V gene (reference sequence). The data were produced by immunoSEQ multiplex PCR, yet TCRdb's version contains in-frame clones alone and is incomplete. The sample lists around 63,000 clones, just under 75% occurring once. This sequence was found in a woman aged 70-85 years with COVID-19, enrolled during active disease. Material: peripheral blood. The chain links TRBV19 to TRBJ1-4; 10 bases map to TRBD1. CDR3 amino acids: CASSLDLRQGATLFF. CDR3 nucleotide sequence: TGTGCCAGTAGCCTGGACCTCCGACAGGGGGCAACACTGTTTTTT.